This TCR beta chain was sequenced for a study of T cells in narcolepsy. This table comes from immunoSEQ multiplex PCR, and its TCRdb copy is limited to in-frame clones, with some not included. The sample lists about 35,000 clones; 81% were seen once. Overall study results and limits: Autoreactive clonotypes reportedly recurred in blood of same and different patients, not controls.

Trimming pared 0 bases from V and 6 bases from J, leaving 10 bases between. CDR3 length equals 15 residues. CDR1 SGHRS and CDR2 YFSETQ come from the germline V gene. As regards this clone: Its cognate antigen is unknown.

Material: memory (CD45RA-) CD4+ T cells from blood. This TCR derives from a human donor in good health. The J gene is TRBJ1-6, the V gene TRBV5-1; D unclear. CDR3 amino acids: CASSLGDLGNSPLHF. CDR3 bases: TGCGCCAGCAGCTTGGGAGATCTGGGTAATTCACCCCTCCACTTT.